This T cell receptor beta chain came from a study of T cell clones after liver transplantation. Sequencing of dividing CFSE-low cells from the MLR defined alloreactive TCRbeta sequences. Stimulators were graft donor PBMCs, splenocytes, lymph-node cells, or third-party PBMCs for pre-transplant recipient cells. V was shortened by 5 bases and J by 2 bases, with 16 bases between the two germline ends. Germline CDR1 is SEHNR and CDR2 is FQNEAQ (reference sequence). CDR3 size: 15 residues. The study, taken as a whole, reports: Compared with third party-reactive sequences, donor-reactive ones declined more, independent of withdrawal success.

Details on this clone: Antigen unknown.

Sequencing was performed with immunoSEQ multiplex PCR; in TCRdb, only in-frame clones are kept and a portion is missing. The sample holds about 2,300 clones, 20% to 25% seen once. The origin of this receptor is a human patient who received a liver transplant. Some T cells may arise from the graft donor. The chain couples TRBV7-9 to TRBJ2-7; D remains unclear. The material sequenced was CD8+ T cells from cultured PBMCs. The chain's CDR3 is CASSPGPIPPYEQYF. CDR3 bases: TGTGCCAGCAGCCCAGGACCAATCCCTCCCTACGAGCAGTACTTC.